This entry features one T cell receptor beta chain sequence. Its antigen is currently unknown. V was pared by 2 bases and J by 15 bases, with 11 bases between. The CDR3 is 12 residues long. Germline V gene data show CDR1 as MNHEY and CDR2 as SVGEGT. The data were taken from a study of response to subunit inactivated influenza vaccine. Study-wide points: Researchers suggested that each seasonal influenza vaccination recruits few new T cells.

TCRdb reanalysed the RT-PCR reads using MiXCR and keeps one entry per CDR3 protein. The top ten hold around 12% of the sample, which has around 480,000 distinct CDR3 sequences, approximately 9.9% seen once. The sequences come from PBMCs from blood, collected roughly 47 days after vaccination. The TCR originated in a man in his fifties who received an inactivated influenza vaccine. J is TRBJ1-6 and V is TRBV6-2 or TRBV6-3; D is undetermined. In DNA, the CDR3 is TGTGCCAGCAGTTACCCCAATTCGGGCCTCCACTTT. Its translation: CASSYPNSGLHF.